This entry lists 4 T cell receptor beta chains sequenced from one sample in a study of control samples from healthy donors and cancer patients. Here immunoSEQ multiplex PCR was the method, and the copy in TCRdb shows in-frame clones only, minus some. The table lists 150,000 to 200,000 clones, about 90% of them singletons, with under 5% in the top ten. Sample: blood. These receptor sequences come from a woman younger than 45 in good health.

The rearrangement links TRBV29-1 to TRBJ2-1; 10 bases line up with TRBD2. V gave up 3 bases and J gave up 8 bases; unmatched junction bases: 7. Germline CDR1 is SQVTM and CDR2 is ANQGSEA. The CDR3 runs 14 residues. CDR3 loop: CSVDSGRARYEQFF. As DNA, the CDR3 is TGCAGCGTTGACAGCGGGAGGGCCAGATATGAGCAGTTCTTC.

This chain connects TRBV28 to TRBJ1-5; weak D call: TRBD1 (6 bases). The ends were cut back, 4 bases at V and 1 base at J, with 14 bases in the middle. The CDR3 sequence is 16 residues long. Germline lookup yields CDR1 MDHEN and CDR2 SYDVKM. CDR3 amino acids: CASSSGQFRSNQPQHF. CDR3 DNA: TGTGCCAGCAGTTCCGGACAGTTTCGCAGCAATCAGCCCCAGCATTTT.

This clone was seen once. V is TRBV19 and J is TRBJ1-2, with D perhaps TRBD1 (5 bases). The CDR3 totals 14 residues. CDR1 is LNHDA, CDR2 SQIVND, per germline (reference sequence). V gave up 5 bases and J gave up 3 bases, with 13 bases separating them. Written as DNA, the CDR3 is TGTGCCAGTAGTCTAGGGACGGCCCACTATGGCTACACCTTC. Protein sequence: CASSLGTAHYGYTF.

V gene TRBV9 combines with J gene TRBJ1-2, with D perhaps matching TRBD1 (5 bases). V lost 0 bases and J 2 bases, leaving 20 bases between the germline ends. CDR1 SGDLS and CDR2 YYNGEE come from the germline V gene. The CDR3 length is 18 residues. CDR3 sequence reads: CASSVEGRTPPLNYGYTF. The CDR3 region has the DNA TGTGCCAGCAGCGTAGAGGGACGAACCCCTCCATTAAACTATGGCTACACCTTC.